This T cell receptor (beta chain) was identified during a study of blood T cell repertoires in COVID-19. Looking at the study overall: Samples of COVID-19 (acute and convalescent) were obtained from the United States, Italy and Spain.

Libraries were prepared by immunoSEQ multiplex PCR; TCRdb keeps only in-frame clonotypes and omits some of them. The sample lists fewer than 450,000 clones, 85% to 90% occurring once. Participants reported their clinical history, and cohort assignment relied on those reports. V was trimmed by 6 bases and J by 2 bases, leaving 16 bases between them. Germline loops: CDR1 MNHEY, CDR2 SVGAGI. This CDR3 comprises 15 residues. Only one count was recorded for this clone. The TCR originated in a woman aged 18-35 years who had recovered from COVID-19. The V gene is TRBV6-5, the J gene TRBJ1-1, with D possibly being TRBD1 (5 bases). Sequences were obtained from PBMCs or T cells enriched from blood (not recorded which). The CDR3 DNA is TGTGCCAGCAGCGCCGAATCTACAGGTAACACTGAAGCTTTCTTT. It yields the protein CASSAESTGNTEAFF.